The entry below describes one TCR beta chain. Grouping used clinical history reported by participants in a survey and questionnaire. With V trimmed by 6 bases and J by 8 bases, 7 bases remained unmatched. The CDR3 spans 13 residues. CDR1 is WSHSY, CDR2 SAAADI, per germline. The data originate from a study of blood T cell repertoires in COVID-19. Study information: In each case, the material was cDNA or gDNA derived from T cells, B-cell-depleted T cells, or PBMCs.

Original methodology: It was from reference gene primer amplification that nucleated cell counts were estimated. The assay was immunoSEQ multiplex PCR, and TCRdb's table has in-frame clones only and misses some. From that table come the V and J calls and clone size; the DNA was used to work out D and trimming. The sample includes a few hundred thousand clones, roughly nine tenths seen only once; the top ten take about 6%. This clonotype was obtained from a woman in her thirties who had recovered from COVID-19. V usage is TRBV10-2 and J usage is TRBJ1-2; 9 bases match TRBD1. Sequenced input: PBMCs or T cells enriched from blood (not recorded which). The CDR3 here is CASRIGQGMGYTF. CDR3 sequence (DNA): TGCGCCAGCAGGATTGGACAGGGGATGGGCTACACCTTC.